This paragraph reports one T cell receptor (beta chain). Its cognate antigen is unknown. The treatment: roughly nine-day PBMC culture with coronavirus spike peptide pools or control peptides (ViraFEST assay). With the Oncomine TCR Beta short-read assay, DNA from cultured CD4+ T cells was sequenced. TCRdb itself ran the PCR reads through MiXCR, one entry per CDR3 protein. The top ten clones hold roughly 5% of a sample with 15,000 to 20,000 distinct CDR3 sequences, approximately 58% of them seen once. Trimming took 3 bases from V and 3 from J; bases not matched to a gene: 8. In germline, CDR1 is DFQATT, CDR2 SNEGSKA (reference sequence). This CDR3 contains 15 residues. The record originates from a study of vaccination and CD4 T cells after COVID-19.

This chain joins TRBV20-1 and TRBJ1-5; 7 nucleotides agree with TRBD1. The source is a human donor who had recovered from COVID-19. The sample was CD4+ T cells from blood, cultured in vitro, taken after SARS-CoV-2 vaccination. CDR3: CSASYPQGNNQPQHF. The CDR3 nucleotides are TGCAGTGCTAGTTACCCACAGGGGAACAATCAGCCCCAGCATTTT.